This TCR beta chain was documented in a study of graft-versus-host responses after intestinal transplantation (dated by TCRdb to the early 2020s). For context, the study as a whole: The transplants that recipients received were multivisceral, liver-intestinal, or isolated intestinal. A peak of at least 4% donor T cells among recipient peripheral blood mononuclear cells was the definition used for donor T cell macrochimerism. The cohort enrolled under 30 intestinal transplant recipients, one of whom was a retransplant, and a few patients without pretransplant specimens were excluded. Every recipient was given anti-thymocyte globulin induction, followed by around three years of maintenance tacrolimus and steroids. Instead of going to the commercial service, samples from a few later patients were sequenced in-house on an Illumina MiSeq and processed with MiXCR. Bulk TCR-beta CDR3 sequencing was used to track graft-versus-host and host-versus-graft alloreactive T cell clones in the graft, circulation and bone marrow after intestinal transplantation. Alloreactive clones were identified by sequencing pre-transplant mixed lymphocyte reaction products and comparing these products with unstimulated pre-transplant donor and recipient T cells.

Library construction relied on the immunoSEQ multiplex PCR assay. For most patients, genomic DNA was isolated with the Qiagen DNeasy Blood and Tissue Kit and shipped frozen to Adaptive Biotechnologies for TCR sequencing. For most patients, genomic DNA was subjected to high-throughput TCR-beta CDR3 sequencing by Adaptive Biotechnologies. As for the authors' bioinformatics: TCR sequencing data were retrieved from Adaptive's ImmunoSEQ software for around 19 patients, whereas a few other patients were processed with MiXCR and VDJtools. To correct CD4 versus CD8 sorting errors, sequences present in both subsets at a frequency ratio below 5:1 were removed. CDR3 nucleotide sequences shared between donor and recipient were removed because the origin of such sequences could not be assigned. At least 2-fold expansion over unstimulated cells and a minimum CFSE-low frequency of 0.002% (template counts) or 0.001% (read counts) were required for clones to be classified as alloreactive. Clones were considered mappable if detected in sequenced pre-transplant spleen, lymph node, or MLR CFSE-low populations of the donor or recipient. Cumulative frequency of alloreactive clones was calculated as a percentage of all sequences weighted by copy number. This immuneACCESS table, as held by TCRdb, lists in-frame sequences with V and J called but not all clones. Of the missing ones, under half trace to an unresolved V gene in checked studies; the others have no known cause. V and J calls and clone size are as listed in that table; D and trimming were resolved from the DNA. The sample profile shows roughly 120,000 clones; 90% of them were found once. The ten largest clonotypes hold approximately 0.18% of the sample.

Per the publication, the time point label means: cells obtained before transplantation from donor or recipient. CD3+CD4+ and CD3+CD8+ populations were FACS-sorted from unstimulated pre-transplant donor and recipient cells taken from spleen or lymph nodes. What the study reported, not specific to this receptor: Patients with donor T cell macrochimerism had high GvH to HvG T cell clonal ratios in their allografts. GvH clones were found in recipient bone marrow, and some of the GvH clones appeared earlier in ileal mucosa or blood, which is consistent with an intestinal mucosal origin. Early after transplant, declines in HvG clones were associated with peak levels of circulating GvH clones. The conclusions were limited by the relatively low number and heterogeneity of the intestinal transplant patients.

About this clone: The antigen it binds to is not known. No much larger clone exists at a distance of one base, and base qualities are not known.

This clonotype originated in a human donor who received an intestinal transplant. Material: unstimulated CD4+ T cells sorted from spleen or lymph node cells, obtained before intestinal transplant.

This receptor has the CDR3 CASSYSLQATGANTEAFF. The nucleotide sequence is given as TGTGCCAGCAGCTACAGCCTTCAGGCGACAGGGGCGAACACTGAAGCTTTCTTT. The rearranged segments are TRBV5-6 and TRBJ1-1; TRBD1 fits 8 bases in the junction. The CDR3 starts with the cysteine, ends with the phenylalanine, and has 18 residues. Only the CDR3 region is kept as DNA, spanning 54 bases read in frame from base 1. V loses 3 bases at its end and J loses 1 base; junction bases beyond the gene matches: 14. Reading the germline V gene gives CDR1 SGHDT and CDR2 YYEEEE.